The clone carrying this TCR beta chain was detected a few times. Its specificity is unknown. Isolation per sample recovered at least 6 million PBMCs. The record originates from a study of blood T cells in healthy people across ages. Study results and caveats: Any changes in expanded clonotypes were possibly confounded, as donor CMV status remained unknown. Older age coincided with a roughly linear decline in TCR beta diversity per million T cells.

Primers used in a second PCR of about 7 to 12 cycles were a sample-barcoded 5' primer and a J-beta primer mix. MiXCR, applied by TCRdb to the 5' RACE reads, yields one record per CDR3 protein. This sample has around 990,000 distinct CDR3 sequences, with 30% to 40% found just once. The CDR3 has 15 amino acids. Per germline, CDR1 MNHEY and CDR2 SVGAGI. V was trimmed by 2 bases and J by 0 bases, leaving 11 bases between them. The sample comprised blood. V gene TRBV6-5 combines with J gene TRBJ2-7; tentative D call: TRBD1 (5 bases). The source is a man between 18 and 35 years old in good health. The CDR3 here is CASSYRQGTSYEQYF. CDR3 in DNA: TGTGCCAGCAGTTACCGGCAGGGTACCTCCTACGAGCAGTACTTC.